This paragraph reports one TCR beta chain. V lost 0 bases to trimming and J lost 5 bases, with 13 bases between them. Germline CDR1 and CDR2: SQVTM and ANQGSEA. CDR3 size: 14 residues. The sample belongs to a study of shared clonotypes between healthy human individuals. On the study more broadly: The plates for each donor numbered three CD4 naive, three CD4 memory, two CD8 naive and one CD8 memory.

The repertoire was sequenced with immunoSEQ multiplex PCR; TCRdb's copy has only in-frame clones and lacks some. The sample gives about 2.1 million clones, 93% of which show up once; about 1.5% is in the top ten. Naive CD8 cells, CD45RO-negative and positively selected for CCR7, excluded terminally differentiated effector memory CD45RA+ cells. All the donors were Caucasian adults who lived in Nashville, Tennessee. This clonotype was obtained from a man between 18 and 35 years old in good health. Some clones in this sample may be carry-over from other donors' samples. The sample comprised naive CD8+ T cells from PBMCs. The chain employs TRBV29-1 and TRBJ2-5; D perhaps matches TRBD2 (5 bases). The CDR3 DNA follows: TGCAGCGTTGAAGAACCCCCGGGGTGGGAGACCCAGTACTTC. This gives the protein CSVEEPPGWETQYF.